These 27 T cell receptor beta chains came from one sample sequenced in a study of CD8+CD57+ T cells in acquired aplastic anemia. Genomic DNA constituted the template upon which TCR beta VDJ and CDR3 profiling was performed. TCRdb redid the calling of the reads with MiXCR, one entry per CDR3 protein. The sample records 55,000 to 60,000 distinct CDR3 sequences, around 50% being singletons. Patients included in sequencing had previously demonstrated CD8+CD57+ cell expansion by flow cytometry. Sequenced: sorted CD4+, CD8+, or CD8+CD57+ T cells (not recorded which) from PBMCs. Source of these receptors: a human donor with aplastic anemia.

This clonotype was found many times. The chain links TRBV20-1 to TRBJ1-1; TRBD1 matches 7 bases. Germline V CDR1 and CDR2: DFQATT, SNEGSKA (reference sequence). V shed 3 bases, J shed 0 bases, and the junction held 7 bases outside the gene matches. The CDR3 covers 15 residues. The CDR3 loop reads CSARPSGTVNTEAFF. CDR3 DNA: TGCAGTGCTAGGCCCTCCGGGACAGTGAACACTGAAGCTTTCTTT.

The chain links TRBV6-1 to TRBJ1-6; 9 positions match TRBD1. The V segment lost 6 bases and the J segment 10 bases; nucleotides outside the gene matches: 10. Germline V CDR1 and CDR2: MNHNS, SASEGT. The CDR3 sequence is 15 residues long. In DNA form, the CDR3 reads TGTGCCAGCAGCCGCACCCGGACAGGGGACTCACCCCTCCACTTT. This gives the protein CASSRTRTGDSPLHF.

The rearrangement links TRBV5-4 to TRBJ2-1; 9 bases agree with TRBD2. Germline loops: CDR1 SGHNT, CDR2 YYREEE (reference sequence). This CDR3 region has 15 residues. With V trimmed by 1 base and J by 5 bases, 4 bases remained unmatched. CDR3 nucleotides: TGTGCCAGCAGCTTGAGCGGGGGGCGCAACAATGAGCAGTTCTTC. As protein: CASSLSGGRNNEQFF.

By frequency in the sample, this clonotype is medium-sized. The CDR3 bases are TGTGCCACCAGCGAGTCAGCCGGGAGCAATCAGCCCCAGCATTTT. Protein product: CATSESAGSNQPQHF. The rearrangement uses TRBV15 and TRBJ1-5; unclear D gene. In germline, CDR1 is LNHNV, CDR2 YYDKDF (reference sequence). This CDR3 contains 15 residues. V lost 5 bases and J lost 1, with 12 bases in between.

The rearrangement links TRBV2 to TRBJ2-7, with D possibly matching TRBD1 (5 bases). V was trimmed by 7 bases and J by 6 bases, leaving 22 bases between them. The germline CDR1 and CDR2 sequences are SNHLY and FYNNEI. The CDR3 sequence is 15 residues long. The chain's CDR3 is CASTAGQVHPSEQYF. CDR3 nucleotide sequence: TGTGCCAGCACGGCAGGGCAAGTCCATCCTTCCGAGCAGTACTTC. Complete variable domain (other parts from reference TRBV2 and TRBJ2-7): EPEVTQTPSHQVTQMGQEVILRCVPISNHLYFYWYRQILGQKVEFLVSFYNNEISEKSEIFDDQFSVERPDGSNFTLKIRSTKLEDSAMYFCASTAGQVHPSEQYFGPGTRLTVT.

This clonotype has just a few counts. V and J are TRBV7-2 and TRBJ2-7; D is uncertain. The CDR3 is 12 residues long. V lost 6 bases to trimming and J lost 4 bases, with 10 bases between them. The germline CDR1 and CDR2 sequences are SGHTA and FQGNSA. The DNA for the CDR3 is TGTGCCAGCAGTTTTAGCCAGTACGAGCAGTACTTC. Protein: CASSFSQYEQYF.

The CDR3 spells CASSFAGTPSSYEQYF. CDR3 sequence (DNA): TGTGCCAGCAGCTTTGCCGGGACACCGAGCTCCTACGAGCAGTACTTC. V and J are TRBV7-2 and TRBJ2-7; D possibly corresponds to TRBD1 (6 bases). V was pared by 3 bases and J by 0 bases, with 15 bases between. Germline lookup yields CDR1 SGHTA and CDR2 FQGNSA. The CDR3 has 16 amino acids.

V and J are TRBV10-1 and TRBJ1-4, with D maybe TRBD1 (5 bases). Per the germline V gene, CDR1 is WNHNN and CDR2 is SYGVQD (reference sequence). V lost 10 bases to trimming and J lost 17 bases, with 11 bases between them. This CDR3 comprises 8 residues. Here the CDR3 reads CATTTVFF. CDR3 nucleotide sequence: TGCGCCACGACGACAGTCTTTTTT.

By proportion, this clonotype is medium-sized (0.01 to 0.1%). The chain links TRBV7-9 to TRBJ2-7; tentative D call: TRBD1 (6 bases). Trimming cost V 4 bases and J 0 bases, with 7 bases left between them. Germline CDR1 is SEHNR and CDR2 is FQNEAQ (reference sequence). The CDR3 has 13 amino acids. As DNA, the CDR3 is TGTGCCAGCAGCTCAGGGGACTCCTACGAGCAGTACGTC. Translated: CASSSGDSYEQYV.

CDR3 amino acids: CASSTYTDTQYF. The CDR3 coding sequence is TGTGCCAGCAGCACTTACACAGATACGCAGTATTTT. The V and J genes are TRBV7-2 and TRBJ2-3, with D unclear. Trimming removed 5 bases from V and 2 bases from J, with 5 bases in between. CDR3 size: 12 residues. Germline CDR1 reads SGHTA; CDR2 reads FQGNSA.

The V and J genes are TRBV4-2 and TRBJ1-6; 9 bases map to TRBD1. The ends lost 6 bases at V and 2 bases at J; junction bases unmatched: 8. The CDR3 extends over 17 amino acids. The germline V gene encodes CDR1 LGHNA and CDR2 YNFKEQ. The CDR3 DNA reads as TGTGCCAGCAGGGGAGACAGGGGGTCACCCTATAATTCACCCCTCCACTTT. Translation gives CASRGDRGSPYNSPLHF.

About this clonotype: A much more abundant neighbour one base away suggests this may be a read error. This chain links TRBV4-3 with TRBJ1-3; D is unresolved. This CDR3 is built from 18 residues. Germline V gene sequence: CDR1 LGHNA, CDR2 YSLEER. CDR3 DNA sequence: TGCGCCAGCAGCCAAGACTCAATAGACCGCCTCTCTGGAAACACCATACATTTT. It specifies CASSQDSIDRLSGNTIHF.

This clonotype came up once. The chain is built from TRBV20-1 and TRBJ1-2; 9 nucleotides align to TRBD1. Germline CDR1 and CDR2: DFQATT and SNEGSKA (reference sequence). With 3 bases clipped from V and 7 bases from J, the junction kept 18 bases outside the gene matches. The CDR3 covers 17 residues. The CDR3 protein is CSARPPGQGIYPVGYTF. The CDR3 nucleotides read TGCAGTGCTAGGCCACCGGGACAGGGCATTTACCCTGTTGGCTACACCTTC.

The sample holds many counts of this clonotype. This chain joins TRBV24-1 and TRBJ1-4; D is unresolved. This CDR3 comprises 16 residues. CDR1 and CDR2 (germline): KGHDR, SFDVKD. The ends were cut back, 4 bases at V and 8 bases at J, with 19 bases in the middle. The CDR3 protein is CATSDQRTPGGEKLFF. The CDR3 nucleotides read TGTGCCACCAGTGACCAAAGGACTCCCGGCGGAGAAAAACTGTTTTTT.

This chain joins TRBV2 and TRBJ1-6; TRBD1 might be the D (5 bases). The CDR3 consists of 15 residues. The V end lost 5 bases, the J end lost 8 bases, and 16 bases lay between the germline ends. Germline V gene data show CDR1 as SNHLY and CDR2 as FYNNEI. The chain's CDR3 is CASSPPTGVDSPLHF. The CDR3 DNA reads TGTGCCAGCAGTCCCCCCACAGGCGTGGATTCACCCCTCCACTTT.

The sample holds a few counts of this clonotype. The chain couples TRBV20-1 to TRBJ2-1; 13 bases are shared with TRBD2. V was clipped by 5 bases and J by 2 bases; unmatched bases: 3. Germline assignment: CDR1 DFQATT and CDR2 SNEGSKA (reference sequence). CDR3 length: 15 amino acids. CDR3 residues: CSAQTSGGPYNEQFF. CDR3 sequence (DNA): TGCAGTGCTCAGACTAGCGGGGGGCCCTACAATGAGCAGTTCTTC.

The CDR3 sequence: CASSGTKKETQYF. CDR3 DNA: TGTGCCAGCAGCGGAACAAAGAAAGAGACCCAGTACTTC. The chain employs TRBV7-9 and TRBJ2-5; D call uncertain. The CDR3 is 13 amino acids. V was clipped by 5 bases and J by 3 bases, with 10 bases between them. Germline CDR1 and CDR2: SEHNR and FQNEAQ (reference sequence).

Many counts were recorded for this clonotype. The rearrangement links TRBV12-3 or TRBV12-4 to TRBJ1-3; D may be TRBD1 (6 bases). Between the trimmed V and J ends, which lost 6 bases and 0 bases, there was a span of 24 bases. There are 19 residues in the CDR3. This CDR3 is CASRLAYWTADNSGNTIYF. CDR3 DNA: TGTGCCAGCAGGCTCGCATATTGGACAGCCGATAACTCTGGAAACACCATATATTTT.

This clonotype has a single count. The junction does not match germline at one end; this may be a read error. The V call is TRBV12-3 or TRBV12-4, the J call TRBJ1-2; D uncertain. CDR3 length equals 10 residues. The CDR3, as DNA: TGTGCCAGCAGTTTCAATGGCTGCACCTTC. Amino acids: CASSFNGCTF.

This clonotype was seen a few times. This chain uses TRBV11-2 with TRBJ2-7, with D perhaps matching TRBD1 (6 bases). The V end was cut by 6 bases, the J end by 5 bases, with 14 bases between. The CDR3 consists of 13 residues. CDR1 SGHAT and CDR2 FQNNGV come from the germline V gene. CDR3: CASSRSQGHEQYF. The DNA for the CDR3 is TGTGCCAGCAGTCGATCACAGGGTCACGAGCAGTACTTC. The full variable domain, rest sourced from reference TRBV11-2 and TRBJ2-7, is EAGVAQSPRYKIIEKRQSVAFWCNPISGHATLYWYQQILGQGPKLLIQFQNNGVVDDSQLPKDRFSAERLKGVDSTLKIQPAKLEDSAVYLCASSRSQGHEQYFGPGTRLTVT.

The gene calls are TRBV9 and TRBJ1-2, with D maybe TRBD1 (6 bases). CDR1 is SGDLS, CDR2 YYNGEE, per germline. Trimming shortened V by 2 bases and J by 8 bases, and 16 bases separated the two germline ends. CDR3 size: 14 residues. CDR3 nucleotide sequence: TGTGCCAGCAGCGTTATAACAGGGCCGGAGGGCTACACCTTC. It codes for CASSVITGPEGYTF. Using reference TRBV9 and TRBJ1-2 for the parts outside the CDR3, the full variable domain is DSGVTQTPKHLITATGQRVTLRCSPRSGDLSVYWYQQSLDQGLQFLIQYYNGEERAKGNILERFSAQQFPDLHSELNLSSLELGDSALYFCASSVITGPEGYTFGSGTRLTVV.

This clonotype was detected ten times or more. This rearrangement joins TRBV7-9 to TRBJ2-2; D unclear. Germline V gene lookup returns CDR1 SEHNR and CDR2 FQNEAQ (reference sequence). The CDR3 is made up of 14 amino acids. Trimming stripped 8 bases from V and 3 bases from J, with 13 bases between. The CDR3 reads CASGRTDDTGELFF. CDR3 sequence (DNA): TGTGCCAGCGGACGGACGGACGACACCGGGGAGCTGTTTTTT.

At least ten counts were recorded for this clonotype. The chain's CDR3 is CASSLSGTEGETQYF. For the CDR3, the DNA is TGCGCCAGCAGCTTGAGTGGCACAGAGGGGGAGACCCAGTACTTC. The chain carries TRBV5-1 and TRBJ2-5; D may correspond to TRBD1 or TRBD2 (5 bases each). CDR3 size: 15 residues. Per germline, CDR1 SGHRS and CDR2 YFSETQ. V lost 1 base and J 5 bases, leaving 15 bases between the germline ends. The full variable domain, completed using reference TRBV5-1 and TRBJ2-5, is KAGVTQTPRYLIKTRGQQVTLSCSPISGHRSVSWYQQTPGQGLQFLFEYFSETQRNKGNFPGRFSGRQFSNSRSEMNVSTLELGDSALYLCASSLSGTEGETQYFGPGTRLLVL.

The chain employs TRBV12-3 or TRBV12-4 and TRBJ2-1; D is perhaps TRBD2 (6 bases). V was cut by 4 bases and J by 7 bases, with 14 bases left in between. This CDR3 comprises 14 residues. CDR3 bases: TGTGCCAGCAGTTCTCAGACTAGACAGAATGAGCAGTTCTTC. Residues: CASSSQTRQNEQFF.

As to this clonotype: Mismatch with germline at one junction end may stem from a read error. The chain carries TRBV29-1 and TRBJ1-1; 7 bases align to TRBD1. The CDR3 covers 11 residues. The germline V gene encodes CDR1 SQVTM and CDR2 ANQGSEA. For the CDR3, the DNA is TGCAGCGTGGGTTGGGGGGGGACAGCTTTATTT. The encoded protein is CSVGWGGTALF.

This clonotype has just one count. J is TRBJ2-1 and V is TRBV6-1; 8 bases fit TRBD2. This CDR3 comprises 16 residues. Trimming removed 7 bases from V and 7 bases from J; junction bases left unmatched: 15. Germline V gene sequence: CDR1 MNHNS, CDR2 SASEGT. The CDR3 region has the DNA TGTGCCAGCACCCCGGCGGTAGCGGGGCTGGTAAATGAGCAGTTCTTC. Translation: CASTPAVAGLVNEQFF.

This clonotype was detected many times. The chain joins TRBV5-6 to TRBJ2-5; TRBD1 matches at 8 bases. V lost 4 bases and J lost 1; bases outside the gene matches: 12. The germline gives CDR1 SGHDT, CDR2 YYEEEE. The CDR3 is 17 residues long. DNA for the CDR3: TGTGCCAGCAGCCTCCAACGACAGGGGTTATCCCAAGAGACCCAGTACTTC. Translation: CASSLQRQGLSQETQYF.